This T cell receptor beta chain was documented in a study of breast tumors, draining lymph nodes, adjacent tissues. The CDR3 is 16 residues long. The J segment lost 7 bases and the V segment lost 2 bases, leaving 10 bases of the junction unmatched. CDR1 and CDR2 from the germline V gene are SNHLY and FYNNEI. This clonotype was recorded a few times. The antigen is undetermined. Findings and caveats of the study: Compared with lymph nodes, tumors were less diverse; compared with nontumor tissue, more. Most tumor T cells seemingly derive from lymph node, then expand in tumor. Tumor T cell lymph node origin was a supported hypothesis, not proven. Tumor and nontumor repertoires were significantly more similar in luminal-like than in basal-like breast cancer.

Breast cancer patients provided tissue from their axillary draining lymph nodes. TCRdb reanalysed the multiplex PCR reads using MiXCR and keeps one entry per CDR3 protein. The sample lists 200,000 to 250,000 distinct CDR3 sequences; approximately 36% were seen once. The chain couples TRBV2 to TRBJ1-3, with 8 nucleotides matching TRBD1. The TCR originated in a female donor with breast cancer. Some clones in this sample may be carry-over from other donors' samples. The sequencing sample was made of axillary lymph node tissue. CDR3 DNA: TGTGCCAGCAGTGAAACCGCGACAGGGGTGGGTAACACCATATATTTT. It yields the protein CASSETATGVGNTIYF. The variable domain in full, with the rest retrieved from reference TRBV2 and TRBJ1-3, is EPEVTQTPSHQVTQMGQEVILRCVPISNHLYFYWYRQILGQKVEFLVSFYNNEISEKSEIFDDQFSVERPDGSNFTLKIRSTKLEDSAMYFCASSETATGVGNTIYFGEGSWLTVV.